This is a list of T cell receptor beta chains from one sample in a study of regulatory T cells in long-lasting Graves disease. TCRdb re-derived calls from the multiplex PCR reads in MiXCR, one entry per CDR3 protein. Of approximately 690,000 distinct CDR3 sequences in the sample, approximately 31% are singletons; the top ten hold around 40%. The sequencing here drew on peripheral blood mononuclear cells (PBMCs), taken when the disease was refractory, from a patient treated with antithyroid drugs. The receptors were gathered from a female donor with Graves disease. The CDR3 runs from the conserved cysteine through the conserved F or W. Each record gives: CDR3 length, clone size, D gene, J gene, V gene, CDR3 DNA, CDR3 protein. D genes are given only for firm matches. Expanded clones get a size class; other rows say once, few or many, or leave the size out.

len: 13
abundance: NA
d_gene: NA
j_gene: TRBJ2-7
v_gene: TRBV20-1
CDR3nt: TGCAGTGCCGCAGGACAGTCATTCAACGAGCAGTACTTC
CDR3aa: CSAAGQSFNEQYF

len: 14
abundance: NA
d_gene: TRBD1
j_gene: TRBJ2-7
v_gene: TRBV9
CDR3nt: TGTGCCAGCAGCCCAGGGACAGGCCCCTACGAGCAGTACTTC
CDR3aa: CASSPGTGPYEQYF

len: 17
abundance: NA
d_gene: NA
j_gene: TRBJ1-4
v_gene: TRBV6-1
CDR3nt: TGTGCCAGCAGCCCTACCGGGGTCCCCTCTGGTGGTGAAAAACTGTTTTTT
CDR3aa: CASSPTGVPSGGEKLFF

len: 14
abundance: NA
d_gene: TRBD1
j_gene: TRBJ2-4
v_gene: TRBV5-1
CDR3nt: TGCGCCAGCAGCTTGGAGGGGGCTGGATACATTCAGTACTTC
CDR3aa: CASSLEGAGYIQYF

len: 15
abundance: few
d_gene: TRBD1
j_gene: TRBJ1-4
v_gene: TRBV30
CDR3nt: TGTGCCTGGAGTGTAGGACAGGGGATGTCAGAAAAACTGTTTTTT
CDR3aa: CAWSVGQGMSEKLFF

len: 12
abundance: many
d_gene: NA
j_gene: TRBJ1-4
v_gene: TRBV27
CDR3nt: TGTGCCAGCAGACAACTTGGGGAAAAACTGTTTTTT
CDR3aa: CASRQLGEKLFF

len: 13
abundance: many
d_gene: NA
j_gene: TRBJ1-5
v_gene: TRBV2
CDR3nt: TGTGCCAGCACCCAGACAGTGCATCAGCCCCAGCATTTT
CDR3aa: CASTQTVHQPQHF

len: 14
abundance: many
d_gene: NA
j_gene: TRBJ1-1
v_gene: TRBV11-2
CDR3nt: TGTGCCAGCAGCTTAGCGCGGAAGAACACTGAAGCTTTCTTT
CDR3aa: CASSLARKNTEAFF

len: 14
abundance: NA
d_gene: NA
j_gene: TRBJ2-7
v_gene: TRBV5-1
CDR3nt: TGCGCCAGCAGCCCAGTGGGGAGCTCCTACGAGCAGTACTTC
CDR3aa: CASSPVGSSYEQYF

len: 11
abundance: many
d_gene: NA
j_gene: TRBJ1-1
v_gene: TRBV12-3/TRBV12-4
CDR3nt: TGTGCCAGCAGTTTGGGAGAATGGGCTTTCTTT
CDR3aa: CASSLGEWAFF

len: 13
abundance: few
d_gene: NA
j_gene: TRBJ1-1
v_gene: TRBV15
CDR3nt: TGTGCCACCAGTGGACATCTGAACACTGAAGCTTTCTTT
CDR3aa: CATSGHLNTEAFF

len: 13
abundance: many
d_gene: TRBD2
j_gene: TRBJ2-5
v_gene: TRBV7-2
CDR3nt: TGTGCCAGCAGGATAGGGACTAGCGGGACCCAGTACTTC
CDR3aa: CASRIGTSGTQYF

len: 13
abundance: NA
d_gene: NA
j_gene: TRBJ2-7
v_gene: TRBV5-1
CDR3nt: TGCGCCAGCACCGAGGGACTCTCCTACGAGCAGTACTTC
CDR3aa: CASTEGLSYEQYF

len: 15
abundance: NA
d_gene: NA
j_gene: TRBJ1-2
v_gene: TRBV29-1
CDR3nt: TGCAGCGTTGAAGTCCCGGGTTTGAGGGCTTATGGCTACACCTTC
CDR3aa: CSVEVPGLRAYGYTF

len: 15
abundance: NA
d_gene: NA
j_gene: TRBJ1-2
v_gene: TRBV29-1
CDR3nt: TGCAGCGTTGCTTCGGGGAGGCTAACCCTATCTGGCTACACCTTC
CDR3aa: CSVASGRLTLSGYTF

len: 15
abundance: once
d_gene: NA
j_gene: TRBJ1-5
v_gene: TRBV28
CDR3nt: TGTGCCAGCAGTCACGGGGGGGGGGGGGCTCAGCCCCAGCATTTT
CDR3aa: CASSHGGGGAQPQHF

len: 11
abundance: NA
d_gene: NA
j_gene: TRBJ1-1
v_gene: TRBV6-1
CDR3nt: TGTGCCAGCCTACTGAACACTGAAGCTTTCTTT
CDR3aa: CASLLNTEAFF

len: 15
abundance: NA
d_gene: NA
j_gene: TRBJ1-2
v_gene: TRBV5-1
CDR3nt: TGCGCCAGCAGCTTGGAGCCAGGGTCGGACTATGGCTACACCTTC
CDR3aa: CASSLEPGSDYGYTF

len: 15
abundance: NA
d_gene: NA
j_gene: TRBJ1-6
v_gene: TRBV10-3
CDR3nt: TGTGCCATCAGTGAGTCGGCATTGGGTAGTTCACCCCTCCACTTT
CDR3aa: CAISESALGSSPLHF

len: 15
abundance: NA
d_gene: NA
j_gene: TRBJ2-2
v_gene: TRBV19
CDR3nt: TGTGCCAGTAGTGTCAGGATGATGAACACCGGGGAGCTGTTTTTT
CDR3aa: CASSVRMMNTGELFF

len: 12
abundance: NA
d_gene: NA
j_gene: TRBJ1-2
v_gene: TRBV20-1
CDR3nt: TGCAGTGCTTCCTTCAGCGTCTATGGCTACACCTTC
CDR3aa: CSASFSVYGYTF

len: 13
abundance: once
d_gene: NA
j_gene: TRBJ1-3
v_gene: TRBV28
CDR3nt: TGTGCCAGCAGTTCGACAGTCGGAAACACCATATATTTT
CDR3aa: CASSSTVGNTIYF

len: 15
abundance: NA
d_gene: TRBD2
j_gene: TRBJ2-5
v_gene: TRBV12-3/TRBV12-4
CDR3nt: TGTGCCAGCATACTAGGACTAGCGGGATCGGAGACCCAGTACTTC
CDR3aa: CASILGLAGSETQYF

len: 14
abundance: NA
d_gene: NA
j_gene: TRBJ1-2
v_gene: TRBV12-3/TRBV12-4
CDR3nt: TGTGCCAGCAACCCCGGAGGGCGGAACTATGGCTACACCTTC
CDR3aa: CASNPGGRNYGYTF

len: 13
abundance: NA
d_gene: NA
j_gene: TRBJ1-5
v_gene: TRBV20-1
CDR3nt: TGCAGTGCTAGAGGAGGGTTGGGCCAGCCCCAGCATTTT
CDR3aa: CSARGGLGQPQHF

len: 12
abundance: NA
d_gene: NA
j_gene: TRBJ1-1
v_gene: TRBV6-5
CDR3nt: TGTGCCAGCAGTTCTACCACCGATGAAGCTTTCTTT
CDR3aa: CASSSTTDEAFF

len: 13
abundance: NA
d_gene: NA
j_gene: TRBJ2-5
v_gene: TRBV12-3/TRBV12-4
CDR3nt: TGTGCCAGCAGCGTAGCACCAGGAGAGACCCAGTACTTC
CDR3aa: CASSVAPGETQYF

len: 17
abundance: NA
d_gene: NA
j_gene: TRBJ2-7
v_gene: TRBV5-1
CDR3nt: TGCGCCAGCAGCTTGGAGCCCCAGAGGACACTCTCCTACGAGCAGTACTTC
CDR3aa: CASSLEPQRTLSYEQYF

len: 15
abundance: many
d_gene: TRBD1
j_gene: TRBJ2-5
v_gene: TRBV11-1
CDR3nt: TGTGCCAGCAGCACCCGGACAGGGCAGGGCAAGACCCAGTACTTC
CDR3aa: CASSTRTGQGKTQYF

len: 16
abundance: few
d_gene: NA
j_gene: TRBJ1-4
v_gene: TRBV6-1
CDR3nt: TGTGCCAGCAGTGAGGGGTATATTGCAACTAATGAAAAACTGTTTTTT
CDR3aa: CASSEGYIATNEKLFF

len: 17
abundance: once
d_gene: TRBD1
j_gene: TRBJ1-1
v_gene: TRBV6-9
CDR3nt: TGTGCCAGCAGTTTCCGACGACAGGGACGGCGGGAAACTGAAGCTTTCTTT
CDR3aa: CASSFRRQGRRETEAFF

len: 15
abundance: NA
d_gene: TRBD1
j_gene: TRBJ1-1
v_gene: TRBV28
CDR3nt: TGTGCCAGCAGACCCATCCGGACAGGGAACACTGAAGCTTTCTTT
CDR3aa: CASRPIRTGNTEAFF

len: 12
abundance: NA
d_gene: NA
j_gene: TRBJ1-2
v_gene: TRBV6-4
CDR3nt: TGTGCCAGCAGTGATGGTGGAAATGGCTACACCTTC
CDR3aa: CASSDGGNGYTF

len: 15
abundance: few
d_gene: NA
j_gene: TRBJ1-1
v_gene: TRBV5-5
CDR3nt: TGTGCCAGCACTTTAGGGGGGTACATGAACACTGAAGCTTTCTTT
CDR3aa: CASTLGGYMNTEAFF

len: 15
abundance: many
d_gene: TRBD2
j_gene: TRBJ2-5
v_gene: TRBV11-2
CDR3nt: TGTGCCAGCAGCTTCGTAGCGGGAGGCGGAGAGACCCAGTACTTC
CDR3aa: CASSFVAGGGETQYF

len: 15
abundance: few
d_gene: NA
j_gene: TRBJ2-5
v_gene: TRBV4-1
CDR3nt: TGCGCCAGCAGCTACGGACAGAATCCTCAAGAGACCCAGTACTTC
CDR3aa: CASSYGQNPQETQYF

len: 13
abundance: NA
d_gene: NA
j_gene: TRBJ2-6
v_gene: TRBV7-2
CDR3nt: TGTGCCAGCAGCTTAGATGGGGCCAACGTCCTGACTTTC
CDR3aa: CASSLDGANVLTF

len: 15
abundance: NA
d_gene: NA
j_gene: TRBJ1-5
v_gene: TRBV10-3
CDR3nt: TGTGCCATCAGTGAGTCTGAAGCGCTAGGACAGCCCCAGCATTTT
CDR3aa: CAISESEALGQPQHF

len: 15
abundance: few
d_gene: TRBD1
j_gene: TRBJ1-1
v_gene: TRBV20-1
CDR3nt: TGCAGTGCTAGAGCTCGGCAGGGGGCGGGAACTGAAGCTTTCTTT
CDR3aa: CSARARQGAGTEAFF

len: 14
abundance: NA
d_gene: TRBD1
j_gene: TRBJ1-2
v_gene: TRBV6-1
CDR3nt: TGTGCCAGCAGTCGAACGGGACAGGGGAATGGCTACACCTTC
CDR3aa: CASSRTGQGNGYTF

len: 12
abundance: NA
d_gene: NA
j_gene: TRBJ1-2
v_gene: TRBV29-1
CDR3nt: TGCAGCGTTGAAGGCCGAGCAGGGTTAAACACCTTC
CDR3aa: CSVEGRAGLNTF

len: 16
abundance: NA
d_gene: NA
j_gene: TRBJ1-1
v_gene: TRBV20-1
CDR3nt: TGCAGTGCTAGACCCACGACGACAGCGATGAACACTGAAGCTTTCTTT
CDR3aa: CSARPTTTAMNTEAFF

len: 12
abundance: many
d_gene: NA
j_gene: TRBJ2-7
v_gene: TRBV12-3/TRBV12-4
CDR3nt: TGTGCCAGCAGCTGGACGGACACCGAGCAGTACTTC
CDR3aa: CASSWTDTEQYF

len: 14
abundance: NA
d_gene: TRBD1
j_gene: TRBJ1-1
v_gene: TRBV2
CDR3nt: TGTGCCAGCAGGGAGGGACAGACGAACACTGAAGCTTTCTTT
CDR3aa: CASREGQTNTEAFF

len: 17
abundance: NA
d_gene: NA
j_gene: TRBJ1-4
v_gene: TRBV5-1
CDR3nt: TGCGCCAGCAGCTTGGGCTCAAGGGGGGGGGCTCGTGAAAAACTGTTTTTT
CDR3aa: CASSLGSRGGAREKLFF

len: 16
abundance: NA
d_gene: NA
j_gene: TRBJ1-1
v_gene: TRBV27
CDR3nt: TGTGCCAGCAGTTTAGCTGTAGGACATCGGGGCACTGAAGCTTTCTTT
CDR3aa: CASSLAVGHRGTEAFF

len: 16
abundance: NA
d_gene: NA
j_gene: TRBJ2-2
v_gene: TRBV19
CDR3nt: TGTGCCAGTAGTGCCCCGGGGCGAGGAAGTACCGGGGAGCTGTTTTTT
CDR3aa: CASSAPGRGSTGELFF

len: 15
abundance: NA
d_gene: TRBD2
j_gene: TRBJ2-7
v_gene: TRBV5-8
CDR3nt: TGTGCCAGCAGCCCGTGGGGTAGCGGGAGCTACGAGCAGTACTTC
CDR3aa: CASSPWGSGSYEQYF